This entry features one T cell receptor (beta chain) sequence. How the authors handled the data: Estimated nucleated cell counts came from reference gene primer amplification. The data were produced by immunoSEQ multiplex PCR, yet TCRdb's version contains in-frame clones alone and is incomplete. The DNA gave D and trimming, while V, J and clone size come from that table. The repertoire has 85,000 to 100,000 clones, less than 90% of them found once; the top ten carry 7% to 7.5%. These data originate in a study of blood T cell repertoires in COVID-19. CDR1 and CDR2 from the germline V gene are SNHLY and FYNNEI. Trimming pared 8 bases from V and 8 bases from J, leaving 16 bases between. The CDR3 runs 14 residues.

This receptor was obtained from a man in his sixties with acute or convalescent COVID-19. The specimen was peripheral blood. The chain recombines TRBV2 with TRBJ1-6; maybe TRBD1 (6 bases). This CDR3 reads CASHRFRGDSPLHF. The CDR3 region has the DNA TGTGCCAGCCACCGCTTCAGGGGTGATTCACCCCTCCACTTT.